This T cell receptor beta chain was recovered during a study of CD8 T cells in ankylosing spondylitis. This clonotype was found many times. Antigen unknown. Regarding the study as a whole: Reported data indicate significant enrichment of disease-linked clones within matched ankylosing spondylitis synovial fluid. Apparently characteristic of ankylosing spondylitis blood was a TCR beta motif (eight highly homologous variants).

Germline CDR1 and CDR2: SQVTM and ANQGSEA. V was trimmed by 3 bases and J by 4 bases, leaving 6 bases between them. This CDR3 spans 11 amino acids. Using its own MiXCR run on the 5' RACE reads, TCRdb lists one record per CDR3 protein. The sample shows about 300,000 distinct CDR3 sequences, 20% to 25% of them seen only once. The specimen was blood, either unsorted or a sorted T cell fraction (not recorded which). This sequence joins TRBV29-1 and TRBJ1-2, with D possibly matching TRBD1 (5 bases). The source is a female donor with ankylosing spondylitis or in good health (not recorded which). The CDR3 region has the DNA TGCAGCGTTGACAGGGCCTATGGCTACACCTTC. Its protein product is CSVDRAYGYTF.